This T cell receptor (beta chain) was captured in a study of molecular identifiers for immune sequencing clone quantification. Each CDR3 protein is one row after TCRdb ran MiXCR on the PCR reads. The repertoire holds about 510,000 distinct CDR3 sequences, roughly 25% seen once, with roughly 0.77% in the top ten. Sequenced sample: naive CD8+ T cells from blood, with Jurkat cell RNA spiked in. Sample subset: FACS-sorted CD8+CD4-CCR7+CD45RA+ naive T cells. This sequence was found in a human donor in good health. Some libraries in this study had Jurkat cell RNA spiked in.

CDR3 nucleotide sequence: TGCAGTGCTACGACAGGGGTAATCACTGAAGCTTTCTTT. Translation: CSATTGVITEAFF. The chain couples TRBV20-1 to TRBJ1-1; 8 bases line up with TRBD1. Germline CDR1 is DFQATT and CDR2 is SNEGSKA (reference sequence). V was pared by 4 bases and J by 4 bases, with 5 bases of the junction left unmatched. CDR3 length: 13 residues.